This TCR beta chain was profiled in a study of cytomegalovirus exposure and HLA in healthy donors. General study results and limits: TCR beta chains numbering more than 150 were designated cytomegalovirus-associated. Some V segments, including TRBV6-2 and TRBV6-3, were excluded as indistinguishable. In an earlier analysis, productive rearrangement rates for most beta V segments clustered near 87% or 30%. V- and J-gene trimming of TCR beta was linked (in a later analysis) to a missense DCLRE1C variant.

This clone was counted once. No antigen is known for it. The V gene lost 10 bases and the J gene lost 0 bases, with 10 bases spanning the gap. Per the germline V gene, CDR1 is MNHEY and CDR2 is SVGAGI. The CDR3 sequence is 14 residues long. Primers: 60 Vbeta forward and 13 Jbeta reverse. Libraries were prepared by immunoSEQ multiplex PCR; TCRdb keeps only in-frame clonotypes and omits some of them. The repertoire holds about 98,000 clones, with roughly 70% as singletons. Sequenced input: PBMCs. The sequence was obtained from a man between 45 and 60 years old in good health and CMV-seronegative. The chain links TRBV6-5 to TRBJ2-6; D possibly corresponds to TRBD2 (5 bases). CDR3: CATKAGSGANVLTF. The CDR3 region has the DNA TGTGCCACCAAGGCGGGCTCTGGGGCCAACGTCCTGACTTTC.